The present T cell receptor beta chain was sequenced within a study of blood T cell repertoires in COVID-19. Study as a whole: Recovered Cohort 3 donors showed two negative PCRs, clearance, or symptom resolution. Donors in the United States, Italy and Spain gave samples during acute or convalescent COVID-19.

In the original analysis: How many nucleated cells were present was estimated from reference gene primer amplification. Assay: immunoSEQ multiplex PCR; the TCRdb copy retains only in-frame clones and omits some. V and J calls and clone size are given by that table; D and trimming were obtained from the DNA. The top ten clones hold around a fifth of a sample with about 170,000 clones, around three quarters of them seen once. The CDR3 extends over 14 amino acids. The V end lost 6 bases, the J end lost 0 bases, and 9 bases lay between the germline ends. Germline V CDR1 and CDR2: MNHEY, SMNVEV (reference sequence).

The TCR sequence derives from a woman aged 65 to 85 in a cohort exposed to, infected with or recovered from COVID-19 (not recorded which). This rearrangement joins TRBV27 to TRBJ2-4; D is undetermined. The sequencing sample was made of PBMCs or T cells enriched from blood (not recorded which). The CDR3 loop is CASSPTGAKNIQYF. For the CDR3, the DNA is TGTGCCAGCAGCCCCACGGGAGCCAAAAACATTCAGTACTTC.